This TCR beta chain was identified in a study of radiation and T cells in renal cell carcinoma. Time point denoted: blood 2 weeks post-SBRT. Noted treatment: 15 Gy SBRT to primary tumor, nephrectomy 4 weeks later. This renal cell carcinoma was of the clear cell type. Method: immunoSEQ multiplex PCR; TCRdb's copy keeps in-frame clones and lacks some. The table includes about 130,000 clones, around four fifths detected once. Trimming left V 5 bases short and J 4 bases short, with 9 bases between. Looked up from germline, CDR1 is ENHRY and CDR2 is SYGVKD. This CDR3 spans 12 amino acids. This sequence joins TRBV10-3 and TRBJ2-7, with D possibly being TRBD1 (6 bases). This TCR derives from a woman aged 55-70 years with renal cell carcinoma. The specimen comprised blood, sampled from a patient whose treatment included radiotherapy and nephrectomy. This CDR3 reads CAISWDNYEQYF. For the CDR3, the DNA is TGTGCCATCAGTTGGGACAATTACGAGCAGTACTTC.